A selection of T cell receptor beta chains follows, all from one sample in a study of blood T cell repertoires in COVID-19. The repertoire was sequenced with immunoSEQ multiplex PCR; TCRdb's copy has only in-frame clones and lacks some. The data hold 300,000 to 350,000 clones, with approximately 90% observed a single time. The sequenced sample consisted of peripheral blood. The receptor set was obtained from a man aged 25 to 40 with COVID-19, enrolled during active disease. Each CDR3 is given with its conserved first and last residue. The order of the fields is J gene, clone size, D gene, V gene, CDR3 protein, CDR3 DNA. The D gene is left open where the match is weak. Expanded clones are given a class, and other clones once, few, many or no size at all.

j_call: TRBJ2-7
clone_size: -
d_call: TRBD2
v_call: TRBV6-1
cdr3_aa: CASSEVAGGPGEQYF
cdr3_nt: TGTGCCAGCAGTGAAGTAGCGGGGGGGCCGGGCGAGCAGTACTTC

j_call: TRBJ1-1
clone_size: -
d_call: TRBD1
v_call: TRBV7-8
cdr3_aa: CASSLAGQGARAFF
cdr3_nt: TGTGCCAGCAGCTTAGCAGGACAGGGGGCGAGAGCTTTCTTT

j_call: TRBJ1-1
clone_size: -
d_call: TRBD1
v_call: TRBV7-3
cdr3_aa: CASSSGTGRTEAFF
cdr3_nt: TGTGCCAGCAGCTCCGGGACAGGGAGAACTGAAGCTTTCTTT

j_call: TRBJ2-7
clone_size: -
d_call: TRBD1
v_call: TRBV7-9
cdr3_aa: CASSLGTGYEQYF
cdr3_nt: TGTGCCAGCAGCTTAGGGACAGGGTACGAGCAGTACTTC

j_call: TRBJ2-1
clone_size: -
d_call: -
v_call: TRBV6-5
cdr3_aa: CASSYKARNEQFF
cdr3_nt: TGTGCCAGCAGTTACAAGGCGCGGAATGAGCAGTTCTTC

j_call: TRBJ2-2
clone_size: -
d_call: TRBD2
v_call: TRBV30
cdr3_aa: CAWGGLAGVVTGELFF
cdr3_nt: TGTGCCTGGGGGGGACTAGCGGGAGTAGTCACCGGGGAGCTGTTTTTT

j_call: TRBJ2-3
clone_size: -
d_call: -
v_call: TRBV2
cdr3_aa: CASSAGGSRTDTQYF
cdr3_nt: TGTGCCAGCAGTGCGGGTGGGAGCCGCACAGATACGCAGTATTTT

j_call: TRBJ1-2
clone_size: few
d_call: TRBD1
v_call: TRBV29-1
cdr3_aa: CSVLLTGSYGYTF
cdr3_nt: TGCAGCGTCCTGCTGACAGGGAGCTATGGCTACACCTTC

j_call: TRBJ2-1
clone_size: once
d_call: -
v_call: TRBV11-2
cdr3_aa: CASSLGLMGGQYNEQFF
cdr3_nt: TGTGCCAGCAGCTTAGGTTTAATGGGCGGACAGTACAATGAGCAGTTCTTC

j_call: TRBJ2-7
clone_size: -
d_call: TRBD2
v_call: TRBV7-3
cdr3_aa: CASSLTSGGSYEQYF
cdr3_nt: TGTGCCAGCAGCTTAACTAGCGGGGGCTCCTACGAGCAGTACTTC

j_call: TRBJ2-7
clone_size: -
d_call: TRBD1
v_call: TRBV23-1
cdr3_aa: CATSRGPHEQYF
cdr3_nt: TGCGCCACCTCCAGGGGGCCGCACGAGCAGTACTTC

j_call: TRBJ2-5
clone_size: -
d_call: -
v_call: TRBV7-2
cdr3_aa: CASSFRGTFQETQYF
cdr3_nt: TGTGCCAGCAGCTTTAGGGGAACCTTCCAAGAGACCCAGTACTTC

j_call: TRBJ2-2
clone_size: once
d_call: -
v_call: TRBV5-4
cdr3_aa: CASSLHGGTGELFF
cdr3_nt: TGTGCCAGCAGCTTGCACGGTGGCACCGGGGAGCTGTTTTTT

j_call: TRBJ2-7
clone_size: -
d_call: -
v_call: TRBV27
cdr3_aa: CASSSRTGSDEQYF
cdr3_nt: TGTGCCAGCAGTTCGAGGACTGGGTCGGACGAGCAGTACTTC

j_call: TRBJ2-3
clone_size: -
d_call: -
v_call: TRBV5-4
cdr3_aa: CALTSTDTQYF
cdr3_nt: TGTGCCCTTACTAGCACAGATACGCAGTATTTT

j_call: TRBJ2-7
clone_size: few
d_call: TRBD1
v_call: TRBV7-3
cdr3_aa: CASSLQGAGGSYEQYF
cdr3_nt: TGTGCCAGCAGCTTACAGGGGGCAGGAGGATCCTACGAGCAGTACTTC

j_call: TRBJ1-2
clone_size: -
d_call: TRBD1
v_call: TRBV18
cdr3_aa: CASSVGQGADYGYTF
cdr3_nt: TGTGCCAGCTCAGTAGGACAGGGGGCGGACTATGGCTACACCTTC

j_call: TRBJ2-5
clone_size: -
d_call: -
v_call: TRBV29-1
cdr3_aa: CSVDQGKEETQYF
cdr3_nt: TGCAGCGTTGATCAGGGAAAGGAAGAGACCCAGTACTTC

j_call: TRBJ1-2
clone_size: -
d_call: -
v_call: TRBV6-1
cdr3_aa: CASSEGPVNYGYTF
cdr3_nt: TGTGCCAGCAGTGAAGGTCCAGTCAACTATGGCTACACCTTC

j_call: TRBJ2-3
clone_size: -
d_call: TRBD2
v_call: TRBV29-1
cdr3_aa: CSVLAGGADTQYF
cdr3_nt: TGCAGCGTTTTAGCGGGAGGGGCAGATACGCAGTATTTT

j_call: TRBJ1-6
clone_size: -
d_call: -
v_call: TRBV27
cdr3_aa: CASSFQGSSYNSPLHF
cdr3_nt: TGTGCCAGCAGTTTCCAGGGGAGCTCCTATAATTCACCCCTCCACTTT

j_call: TRBJ2-1
clone_size: -
d_call: TRBD1
v_call: TRBV10-3
cdr3_aa: CAISDRQGYNEQFF
cdr3_nt: TGTGCCATCAGTGATCGACAGGGGTACAATGAGCAGTTCTTC

j_call: TRBJ1-1
clone_size: -
d_call: -
v_call: TRBV19
cdr3_aa: CASSLGGLWARF
cdr3_nt: TGTGCCAGTAGTCTGGGCGGGCTATGGGCCAGGTTT

j_call: TRBJ2-5
clone_size: -
d_call: -
v_call: TRBV29-1
cdr3_aa: CSVEQAPSETQYF
cdr3_nt: TGCAGCGTTGAGCAGGCCCCCTCGGAGACCCAGTACTTC

j_call: TRBJ2-2
clone_size: -
d_call: TRBD1
v_call: TRBV5-4
cdr3_aa: CASSLGRGPLNTGELFF
cdr3_nt: TGTGCCAGCAGCTTGGGCAGGGGGCCACTAAACACCGGGGAGCTGTTTTTT

j_call: TRBJ1-5
clone_size: few
d_call: -
v_call: TRBV2
cdr3_aa: CASQRGWNQPQHF
cdr3_nt: TGTGCCAGCCAAAGGGGTTGGAATCAGCCCCAGCATTTT

j_call: TRBJ2-7
clone_size: -
d_call: TRBD1
v_call: TRBV10-3
cdr3_aa: CAIQGASDEQYF
cdr3_nt: TGTGCCATTCAGGGGGCGTCGGACGAGCAGTACTTC

j_call: TRBJ2-7
clone_size: -
d_call: -
v_call: TRBV28
cdr3_aa: CASGGSPRNYEQYF
cdr3_nt: TGTGCCAGCGGAGGGAGTCCGAGAAACTACGAGCAGTACTTC

j_call: TRBJ2-5
clone_size: -
d_call: -
v_call: TRBV5-5
cdr3_aa: CASSLVIETQYF
cdr3_nt: TGTGCCAGCAGCTTGGTTATTGAGACCCAGTACTTC

j_call: TRBJ2-7
clone_size: -
d_call: -
v_call: TRBV24-1
cdr3_aa: CATAGESYEQYF
cdr3_nt: TGTGCCACCGCGGGCGAGTCCTACGAGCAGTACTTC

j_call: TRBJ2-2
clone_size: -
d_call: -
v_call: TRBV5-1
cdr3_aa: CASIRDISNTGELFF
cdr3_nt: TGCGCCAGCATACGGGACATTTCGAACACCGGGGAGCTGTTTTTT

j_call: TRBJ1-2
clone_size: -
d_call: -
v_call: TRBV6-5
cdr3_aa: CASSYSTVYYGYTF
cdr3_nt: TGTGCCAGCAGTTACTCGACAGTCTACTATGGCTACACCTTC

j_call: TRBJ1-2
clone_size: -
d_call: TRBD1
v_call: TRBV6-6
cdr3_aa: CASSSIRDRDGYTF
cdr3_nt: TGTGCCAGCAGTTCGATCCGGGACAGGGATGGCTACACCTTC

j_call: TRBJ2-1
clone_size: once
d_call: -
v_call: TRBV12-3/TRBV12-4
cdr3_aa: CASSPSGVEQFF
cdr3_nt: TGTGCCAGCAGCCCATCGGGGGTCGAGCAGTTCTTC

j_call: TRBJ2-7
clone_size: -
d_call: -
v_call: TRBV5-1
cdr3_aa: CASSLSGSRGPMNEQYF
cdr3_nt: TGCGCCAGCAGCTTAAGTGGATCGCGCGGCCCGATGAACGAGCAGTACTTC

j_call: TRBJ1-2
clone_size: -
d_call: -
v_call: TRBV4-3
cdr3_aa: CASSQSRQILYGYTF
cdr3_nt: TGCGCCAGCAGCCAATCAAGACAGATTCTCTATGGCTACACCTTC

j_call: TRBJ1-1
clone_size: -
d_call: -
v_call: TRBV4-3
cdr3_aa: CASSQVLRTEAFF
cdr3_nt: TGCGCCAGCAGCCAAGTCTTGCGCACTGAAGCTTTCTTT

j_call: TRBJ2-7
clone_size: -
d_call: TRBD1
v_call: TRBV7-2
cdr3_aa: CASSLSGTGGRNYEQYF
cdr3_nt: TGTGCCAGCAGCCTGAGCGGGACAGGGGGCAGAAACTACGAGCAGTACTTC

j_call: TRBJ1-1
clone_size: -
d_call: -
v_call: TRBV29-1
cdr3_aa: CSALTRSRAEAFF
cdr3_nt: TGCAGCGCCCTGACACGCTCACGCGCCGAAGCTTTCTTT

j_call: TRBJ1-5
clone_size: -
d_call: -
v_call: TRBV29-1
cdr3_aa: CHLWGHYSNQPQHF
cdr3_nt: TGCCATCTCTGGGGGCATTATAGCAATCAGCCCCAGCATTTT

j_call: TRBJ2-7
clone_size: -
d_call: TRBD2
v_call: TRBV7-9
cdr3_aa: CASSPPGGGTHEQYF
cdr3_nt: TGTGCCAGCAGCCCCCCGGGGGGGGGTACCCACGAGCAGTACTTC

j_call: TRBJ2-1
clone_size: -
d_call: TRBD2
v_call: TRBV5-1
cdr3_aa: CASSSRRLAGGYVNEQFF
cdr3_nt: TGCGCCAGCAGCTCGAGACGCTTAGCGGGAGGGTATGTGAATGAGCAGTTCTTC

j_call: TRBJ2-1
clone_size: -
d_call: TRBD2
v_call: TRBV4-2
cdr3_aa: CASSSGTSGKKDNEQFF
cdr3_nt: TGTGCCAGCAGCAGCGGGACTAGCGGGAAAAAAGACAATGAGCAGTTCTTC

j_call: TRBJ2-5
clone_size: -
d_call: -
v_call: TRBV6-1
cdr3_aa: CASSEGLRETQYF
cdr3_nt: TGTGCCAGCAGTGAAGGGCTCCGAGAGACCCAGTACTTC

j_call: TRBJ1-1
clone_size: -
d_call: -
v_call: TRBV5-1
cdr3_aa: CASSPESTEAFF
cdr3_nt: TGCGCCAGCAGCCCGGAGAGCACTGAAGCTTTCTTT

j_call: TRBJ1-2
clone_size: -
d_call: -
v_call: TRBV30
cdr3_aa: CAWTTARNYGYTF
cdr3_nt: TGTGCCTGGACGACAGCTCGAAACTATGGCTACACCTTC

j_call: TRBJ1-1
clone_size: -
d_call: -
v_call: TRBV18
cdr3_aa: CASSPGGNTEAFF
cdr3_nt: TGTGCCAGCTCACCCGGGGGGAACACTGAAGCTTTCTTT

j_call: TRBJ2-1
clone_size: -
d_call: TRBD2
v_call: TRBV28
cdr3_aa: CASSSPGAGGNNEQFF
cdr3_nt: TGTGCCAGCAGTTCCCCAGGGGCGGGAGGGAACAATGAGCAGTTCTTC

j_call: TRBJ2-7
clone_size: once
d_call: TRBD1
v_call: TRBV10-3
cdr3_aa: CAVATGAYYEQYF
cdr3_nt: TGTGCCGTCGCTACAGGGGCATACTACGAGCAGTACTTC

j_call: TRBJ2-3
clone_size: once
d_call: -
v_call: TRBV5-1
cdr3_aa: CASSFGQRSTDTQYF
cdr3_nt: TGCGCCAGCAGCTTTGGACAGAGAAGCACAGATACGCAGTATTTT

j_call: TRBJ1-1
clone_size: -
d_call: -
v_call: TRBV12-3/TRBV12-4
cdr3_aa: CASSLLAGREAFF
cdr3_nt: TGTGCCAGCAGTTTGTTGGCAGGGCGGGAAGCTTTCTTT

j_call: TRBJ1-5
clone_size: few
d_call: -
v_call: TRBV2
cdr3_aa: CASSEARVQPQHF
cdr3_nt: TGTGCCAGCAGTGAAGCCAGGGTTCAGCCCCAGCATTTT

j_call: TRBJ1-6
clone_size: -
d_call: -
v_call: TRBV6-4
cdr3_aa: CASTPWVARPYNSPLHF
cdr3_nt: TGTGCCAGCACCCCTTGGGTGGCTAGACCCTATAATTCACCCCTCCACTTT

j_call: TRBJ1-4
clone_size: -
d_call: -
v_call: TRBV15
cdr3_aa: CATSIRPRAGEKLFF
cdr3_nt: TGTGCCACCAGCATCAGGCCGAGAGCAGGTGAAAAACTGTTTTTT

j_call: TRBJ2-7
clone_size: many
d_call: -
v_call: TRBV11-2
cdr3_aa: CASSLWVAWYEQYF
cdr3_nt: TGTGCCAGCAGCTTATGGGTAGCATGGTACGAGCAGTACTTC

j_call: TRBJ2-2
clone_size: -
d_call: TRBD2
v_call: TRBV5-1
cdr3_aa: CASSERESSGELFF
cdr3_nt: TGCGCCAGCTCCGAGCGGGAGAGTTCCGGGGAGCTGTTTTTT

j_call: TRBJ1-2
clone_size: -
d_call: -
v_call: TRBV10-3
cdr3_aa: CAISDSGGWGYTF
cdr3_nt: TGTGCCATCAGTGACTCGGGGGGCTGGGGCTACACCTTC

j_call: TRBJ2-1
clone_size: -
d_call: TRBD1
v_call: TRBV28
cdr3_aa: CASSRQGAQYGEFF
cdr3_nt: TGTGCCAGTAGTCGACAGGGGGCTCAGTATGGAGAGTTCTTC

j_call: TRBJ1-2
clone_size: -
d_call: -
v_call: TRBV7-9
cdr3_aa: CASSLSQGINYGYTF
cdr3_nt: TGTGCCAGCAGCTTAAGTCAGGGGATAAACTATGGCTACACCTTC